This T cell receptor (beta chain) was captured by sequencing in a study of tumor and adjacent non-tumor tissue in lung cancer (dated by TCRdb to 2017 to 2018). Describing the broader study: The cohort included some twelve adenocarcinoma, 2 squamous cell carcinoma and 1 small cell lung cancer patients. Bulk TCRbeta repertoires were compared between lung tumor tissue and matched distant non-tumor lung tissue obtained from around 14 lung cancer patients. Sequencing produced more than 100,000,000 productive TCRbeta reads in total, an average of approximately 4.1 million reads per sample. Ages among the roughly 15 patients ranged from about 30 to 76 years, there were roughly ten men and 5 women, and disease was at TNM stage I to III. Fewer than 35 paired specimens, one tumor and one normal lung sample per patient, were profiled by TCRbeta CDR3 sequencing.

A word on this clonotype: The specificity of this receptor is unknown. No base-level quality is on record; no much larger clone is a single base apart.

Libraries were made using multiplex PCR. Sequenced on an Illumina HiSeq 2500. TCRbeta libraries were built by three rounds of nested PCR using primers (Table S4), following protocols modified from ARM-PCR. Before sequencing, PCR products of 200-500 bp were cut from the gel and purified using the QIAquick gel extraction kit. In the paper's pipeline: Trimmomatic was used to clean the reads, FLASH was used to merge the reads into complete CDR3 sequences, and MiTCR was used to assign the reads to V(D)J germline segments. Clonal diversity was computed as the inverse Simpson's index with VDJtools. In-frame sequences without a premature stop codon were defined as productive reads. TCRdb reran the public reads through fastp at Q25 and MiXCR, keeping productive beta chains. Rows matching on CDR3 protein sequence are summarized as one entry with the most common DNA and genes. TCRdb, not the authors, supplied the V and J calls. The sample includes fewer than 80,000 distinct CDR3 sequences, with less than 75% observed a single time. Jointly, the top ten make up over 10% of the sample.

CDR1 DFQATT and CDR2 SNEGSKA were looked up in the germline V gene (reference sequence). From the cysteine up to the phenylalanine, the CDR3 has a length of 16 residues. The entry retains the CDR3 DNA only, 48 bases that are in frame from base 1. RNA was isolated from bulk, unsorted tissue, and RNA quality was assessed with a NanoDrop ND-1000 and an Agilent 2100. Donors were newly diagnosed lung cancer patients admitted for thoracic surgery in China between August and November 2014, without prior chemotherapy. Patients with previous radiotherapy or chemotherapy, or with another concurrent cancer, were excluded from the study. Pieces of surgical tissue measuring about 1-2.1 cm3 were kept in RNAlater solution and stored at -80 degrees C until use. The paper's findings and limits, for the study overall: Neither the sequencing platform nor unique molecular identifiers are named or mentioned anywhere in the methods. In normal lung, the top 100 clones accounted for a significantly larger cumulative share of the repertoire than in tumor tissue. Tumor tissue showed significantly greater TCR diversity (inverse Simpson) than normal lung tissue (approximately 430 vs 150, P = 0.0075, Mann-Whitney U test). TCR diversity was significantly higher in younger patients, and higher tumor TCR diversity was associated with shorter overall and disease-free survival. Because peripheral blood was not sequenced, blood TCRbeta repertoires in the lung cancer patients of the study were not examined. With only roughly 15 patients in the cohort, the authors noted that larger samples and more detailed clinical data are needed.

This sequence uses TRBV20-1 and TRBJ1-5, with 7 bases matching TRBD1. The J call could be wrong; TRBJ2-3 is a better fit for the DNA end. The sample taken for sequencing was lung tumor tissue. The clonotype originates from a woman in her 70s with non-small cell lung cancer. The DNA is as follows: TGCAGTGCCCCAACAGGGGAAGGAGGATGGAATCAGCCCCAGTATTTT. Its translation is CSAPTGEGGWNQPQYF.